A selection of T cell receptor beta chains follows, all from one sample in a study of cytotoxic CD8 clonotypes in ibrutinib-treated CLL. The table came from immunoSEQ multiplex PCR; TCRdb's copy has only in-frame clones and leaves some out. The sample has 200,000 or so clones, 75% to 85% seen once. The sample consisted of PBMCs, taken after 12 months of ibrutinib treatment. The receptors originated from a human donor with chronic lymphocytic leukemia. The CDR3 runs from the conserved cysteine through the conserved F or W. D genes are given only for firm matches. Rows may omit the clone size; those that give it use once, few, many or a size class.

v_call	d_call	j_call	clone_size	cdr3_aa	cdr3_nt
TRBV27	NA	TRBJ1-2	NA	CASRGQGVEGYTF	TGTGCCAGCAGAGGTCAGGGAGTGGAGGGCTACACCTTC
TRBV5-1	TRBD2	TRBJ2-7	NA	CASSTGTRRGEQYF	TGCGCCAGCAGCACCGGGACTAGGAGGGGGGAGCAGTACTTC
TRBV5-1	NA	TRBJ2-6	NA	CASRTREPAPGANVLTF	TGCGCCAGCAGAACTCGGGAGCCCGCACCGGGGGCCAACGTCCTGACTTTC
TRBV29-1	NA	TRBJ2-5	NA	CSVGNTVGETQYF	TGCAGCGTCGGCAACACAGTAGGAGAGACCCAGTACTTC
TRBV12-2	NA	TRBJ2-2	few	CASRSTPGRQTGELFF	TGTGCAAGTCGCTCAACACCGGGACGTCAAACCGGGGAGCTGTTTTTT
TRBV19	TRBD1	TRBJ1-2	once	CASSINMGQGRGYTF	TGTGCCAGTAGTATTAACATGGGACAGGGTCGTGGCTACACCTTC
TRBV28	TRBD1	TRBJ1-2	NA	CASSPGTGAGGYTF	TGTGCCAGCAGCCCGGGGACAGGGGCCGGCGGCTACACCTTC
TRBV2	NA	TRBJ1-1	NA	CGPIETSFF	TGTGGCCCGATCGAGACTTCTTTCTTT
TRBV5-4	TRBD1	TRBJ1-2	NA	CASRRTGQGIYGYTF	TGTGCCAGCAGGAGAACGGGACAGGGGATTTATGGCTACACCTTC
TRBV5-1	NA	TRBJ2-3	once	CASSSDRGGTDTQYF	TGCGCCAGCAGCTCAGACCGTGGGGGCACAGATACGCAGTATTTT